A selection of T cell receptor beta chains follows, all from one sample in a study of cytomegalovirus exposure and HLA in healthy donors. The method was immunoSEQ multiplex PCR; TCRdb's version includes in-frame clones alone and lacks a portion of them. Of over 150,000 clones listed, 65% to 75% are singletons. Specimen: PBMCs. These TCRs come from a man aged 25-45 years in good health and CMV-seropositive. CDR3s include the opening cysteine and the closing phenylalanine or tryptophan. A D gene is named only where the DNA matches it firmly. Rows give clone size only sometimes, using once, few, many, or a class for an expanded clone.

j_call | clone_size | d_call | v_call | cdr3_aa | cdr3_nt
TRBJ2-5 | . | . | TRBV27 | CASSLVGLETQYF | TGTGCCAGCAGTTTAGTGGGGCTGGAGACCCAGTACTTC
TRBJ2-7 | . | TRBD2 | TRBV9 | CASSSGARGLAYEQYF | TGTGCCAGCAGCTCGGGAGCCAGGGGACTAGCCTACGAGCAGTACTTC
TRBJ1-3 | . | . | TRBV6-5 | CASDRNRTLRNTIYF | TGTGCCAGCGACAGGAACAGAACGTTGAGGAACACCATATATTTT
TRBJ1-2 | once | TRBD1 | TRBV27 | CASSPIRQGVVGYTF | TGTGCCAGCAGTCCGATCCGACAGGGAGTTGTTGGCTACACCTTC
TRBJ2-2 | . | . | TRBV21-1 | CASSKQGATDTGELFF | TGTGCCAGCAGCAAACAGGGGGCAACGGACACCGGGGAGCTGTTTTTT
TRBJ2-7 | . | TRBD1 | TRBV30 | CARGDRGGYEQYF | TGTGCCCGGGGGGACAGGGGCGGCTACGAGCAGTACTTC
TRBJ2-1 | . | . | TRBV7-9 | CASSSGTPNEQFF | TGTGCCAGCAGCTCCGGGACTCCGAATGAGCAGTTCTTC
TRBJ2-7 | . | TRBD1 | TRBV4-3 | CASSQGTGVSYEQYF | TGCGCCAGCAGCCAAGGGACAGGGGTATCCTACGAGCAGTACTTC
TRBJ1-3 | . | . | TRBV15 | CATSRETGPSGNTIYF | TGTGCCACCAGCAGAGAAACAGGCCCCTCTGGAAACACCATATATTTT
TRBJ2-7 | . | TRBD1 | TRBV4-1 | CATKPGQGSYEQYF | TGCGCCACCAAACCGGGACAGGGTTCCTACGAGCAGTACTTC
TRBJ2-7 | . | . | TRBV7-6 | CASSLEQSYEQYF | TGTGCCAGCAGCTTAGAACAGTCCTACGAGCAGTACTTC
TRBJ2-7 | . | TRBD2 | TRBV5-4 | CASSSPLAGSAKQYF | TGTGCCAGCAGCTCTCCGCTAGCGGGGAGTGCGAAGCAGTACTTC
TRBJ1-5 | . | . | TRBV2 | CASSDLGRRGPQHF | TGTGCCAGCAGTGACCTAGGACGGAGGGGGCCCCAGCATTTT